The 32 T cell receptor beta chains in this list originate from one sample, sequenced in a study of T cell responses to AZD1222 COVID-19 vaccine. Profiled with immunoSEQ multiplex PCR; TCRdb holds only in-frame clones, not every one. The table has 130,000 to 150,000 clones, approximately 91% seen once. The sequencing here drew on peripheral blood, taken 28 days after the second dose of the MenACWY control vaccine. These receptors came from an adult who received the MenACWY meningococcal vaccine as a control.

This clone was counted once. The chain employs TRBV30 and TRBJ2-7; TRBD1 aligns across 7 bases. The V gene's germline CDR1 is GTSNPN and CDR2 SVGIG (reference sequence). Unmatched junction bases numbered 12, after V lost 4 bases and J lost 6 bases. CDR3 size: 14 residues. CDR3 protein: CAWNWGQRFPEQYF. DNA of the CDR3: TGTGCCTGGAACTGGGGACAGCGTTTTCCCGAGCAGTACTTC.

This clone was seen only once. V and J are TRBV9 and TRBJ1-1, with D unresolved. The CDR3 covers 13 residues. Germline V gene data show CDR1 as SGDLS and CDR2 as YYNGEE. The V end was cut by 9 bases, the J end by 1 base, with 13 bases between. CDR3 sequence: CATSQHGNTEAFF. The CDR3 DNA follows: TGTGCCACTTCTCAGCATGGGAACACTGAAGCTTTCTTT. The full variable domain, rest sourced from reference TRBV9 and TRBJ1-1, is DSGVTQTPKHLITATGQRVTLRCSPRSGDLSVYWYQQSLDQGLQFLIQYYNGEERAKGNILERFSAQQFPDLHSELNLSSLELGDSALYFCATSQHGNTEAFFGQGTRLTVV.

The chain carries TRBV19 and TRBJ1-2; no definite D call. V lost 5 bases to trimming and J lost 4 bases, with 14 bases between them. From germline, CDR1 is LNHDA and CDR2 SQIVND (reference sequence). This CDR3 is 14 amino acids long. The CDR3 sequence is CASSLRGRFYGYTF. The DNA of the CDR3 is TGTGCCAGTAGTCTTAGAGGGCGTTTCTATGGCTACACCTTC.

V and J are TRBV29-1 and TRBJ1-2, with D tentatively TRBD1 (6 bases). Germline CDR1 reads SQVTM; CDR2 reads ANQGSEA. The CDR3 is made up of 12 amino acids. Trimming left V 4 bases short and J 6 bases short, with 12 bases between. Here the CDR3 reads CSVGGAANGYTF. The CDR3 region has the DNA TGCAGCGTTGGGGGGGCAGCTAATGGCTACACCTTC. The variable domain in full, with the rest retrieved from reference TRBV29-1 and TRBJ1-2, is SAVISQKPSRDICQRGTSLTIQCQVDSQVTMMFWYRQQPGQSLTLIATANQGSEATYESGFVIDKFPISRPNLTFSTLTVSNMSPEDSSIYLCSVGGAANGYTFGSGTRLTVV.

The genes are TRBV7-3 and TRBJ1-2, with a tentative D call TRBD1 (6 bases). Germline values: CDR1 SGHTA, CDR2 FQGTGA. The CDR3 contains 15 residues. Trimming removed 4 bases from V and 4 bases from J, with 16 bases in between. For the CDR3, the DNA is TGTGCCAGCAGCTCATATTCGGGGGCCCCCTATGGCTACACCTTC. This translates into CASSSYSGAPYGYTF.

The chain has TRBV30 and TRBJ1-2; TRBD1 matches at 7 bases. The CDR3 has 15 amino acids. Germline CDR1 is GTSNPN and CDR2 is SVGIG (reference sequence). J gave up 8 bases and V 2 bases, and 14 bases lay outside the gene matches. Written as DNA, the CDR3 is TGTGCCTGGAGTCCACCCTTCCTGGGACAGCAAGGCTACACCTTC. Its translation is CAWSPPFLGQQGYTF.

The gene calls are TRBV5-3 and TRBJ2-1; 10 bases line up with TRBD1. TRBV5-3 is an ORF; its function is uncertain. This CDR3 contains 14 residues. With V trimmed by 3 bases and J by 6 bases, 3 bases remained unmatched. The DNA for the CDR3 is TGTGCCAGAAGCTACCGGGACAGGGGCAATGAGCAGTTCTTC. Translated: CARSYRDRGNEQFF.

In its sample, this clone was seen once. The rearrangement links TRBV3-1 (or the pseudogene TRBV3-2) to TRBJ1-1, with 8 bases matching TRBD1. V trimming: 2 bases; J trimming: 3 bases; junction bases outside the gene matches: 5. CDR3 size: 15 residues. Germline-derived CDR1 and CDR2 are LGHDT and YNNKEL (reference sequence). The CDR3 DNA reads as TGTGCCAGCAGCCAAAGGACAGGGTCGGACACTGAAGCTTTCTTT. The encoded protein is CASSQRTGSDTEAFF.

The chain links TRBV27 to TRBJ1-1; D gene uncertain. Germline V CDR1 and CDR2: MNHEY, SMNVEV (reference sequence). With 0 bases removed from V and 3 bases from J, the gap between germline ends came to 8 bases. The CDR3 has 14 amino acids. The CDR3 protein is CASSLSSGYTEAFF. CDR3 sequence (DNA): TGTGCCAGCAGTTTATCGTCGGGGTACACTGAAGCTTTCTTT.

The chain couples TRBV27 to TRBJ2-7; TRBD2 matches at 15 bases. V shed 5 bases, J shed 7 bases, and the junction held 6 bases outside the gene matches. There are 15 residues in the CDR3. CDR1 is MNHEY and CDR2 is SMNVEV in the germline V gene (reference sequence). CDR3 residues: CASSTGTSGRREQYF. In nucleotides, the CDR3 is TGTGCCAGCAGTACTGGGACTAGCGGGAGGAGGGAGCAGTACTTC.

V gene TRBV4-3 combines with J gene TRBJ2-1, with a tentative D call TRBD2 (6 bases). The CDR3 is 17 amino acids. V shed 0 bases and J shed 1 base, with 13 bases lying between them. Germline lookup yields CDR1 LGHNA and CDR2 YSLEER. The CDR3 DNA is TGCGCCAGCAGCCAAGATGGAGTAGCGGTTTCCTACAATGAGCAGTTCTTC. It specifies CASSQDGVAVSYNEQFF.

This chain joins TRBV11-2 and TRBJ2-4; 10 bases are shared with TRBD1. V shed 4 bases, J shed 4 bases, and the junction held 4 bases outside the gene matches. The CDR3 has 15 amino acids. Germline CDR1 and CDR2: SGHAT and FQNNGV. CDR3 DNA sequence: TGTGCCAGCAGCTCAAGGACAGGGGGAAAAAACATTCAGTACTTC. Translating gives CASSSRTGGKNIQYF.

The V gene is TRBV20-1, the J gene TRBJ2-7, with 7 bases identical to TRBD1. This CDR3 spans 11 amino acids. The junction had 2 bases not matched to a gene; V was cut back by 3 bases and J by 6 bases. Germline V gives CDR1 DFQATT, CDR2 SNEGSKA (reference sequence). The CDR3 nucleotides are TGCAGTGCTAGTAGGACAGGCGAGCAGTACTTC. Its translation is CSASRTGEQYF.

This clone has only one observation. V and J are TRBV27 and TRBJ1-4, with D possibly TRBD1 on 5 matching bases. CDR3 length: 11 amino acids. Germline V gene lookup returns CDR1 MNHEY and CDR2 SMNVEV (reference sequence). Trimming stripped 8 bases from V and 7 bases from J, with 8 bases between. The CDR3 bases are TGTGCCAGCGCCCAGGGTGAAAAACTGTTTTTT. Its translation: CASAQGEKLFF.

The chain is built from TRBV7-6 and TRBJ1-1; D gene unclear. CDR1 SGHVS and CDR2 FNYEAQ come from the germline V gene. V lost 1 base and J 1 base, leaving 4 bases between the germline ends. CDR3 length: 13 residues. The CDR3 DNA sequence: TGTGCCAGCAGCTTAGACAGGAACACTGAAGCTTTCTTT. Protein: CASSLDRNTEAFF.

The V and J genes are TRBV7-2 and TRBJ1-6, with D possibly TRBD1 on 5 matching bases. V lost 3 bases and J 8 bases, leaving 14 bases between the germline ends. Per the germline V gene, CDR1 is SGHTA and CDR2 is FQGNSA. The CDR3 contains 15 residues. The CDR3 reads CASSFTQGYDSPLHF. The CDR3 DNA sequence: TGTGCCAGCAGCTTCACGCAGGGATATGATTCACCCCTCCACTTT. The complete variable domain, with remaining parts taken from reference TRBV7-2 and TRBJ1-6, reads GAGVSQSPSNKVTEKGKDVELRCDPISGHTALYWYRQSLGQGLEFLIYFQGNSAPDKSGLPSDRFSAERTGGSVSTLTIQRTQQEDSAVYLCASSFTQGYDSPLHFGNGTRLTVT.

The chain recombines TRBV6-4 with TRBJ1-4; TRBD1 matches 9 bases. The junction had 5 bases not matched to a gene; V was cut back by 7 bases and J by 2 bases. Per germline, CDR1 MRHNA and CDR2 SNTAGT. There are 15 residues in the CDR3. The CDR3 spells CASKDRGSTNEKLFF. In DNA, the CDR3 is TGTGCCAGCAAAGACAGGGGGTCCACTAATGAAAAACTGTTTTTT.

This chain connects TRBV7-6 to TRBJ2-5, with D possibly TRBD2 on 6 matching bases. The ends were cut back, 8 bases at V and 1 base at J, with 17 bases in the middle. Germline lookup yields CDR1 SGHVS and CDR2 FNYEAQ. The CDR3 totals 15 residues. In DNA, the CDR3 is TGTGCCAGCGCCCGAGGGGCGGGGATCCAAGAGACCCAGTACTTC. Its protein product is CASARGAGIQETQYF.

V gene TRBV11-3 combines with J gene TRBJ2-7; 8 bases match TRBD2. From germline, CDR1 is SGHNT and CDR2 YENEEA. Trimming removed 5 bases from V and 1 base from J; junction bases left unmatched: 4. The CDR3 runs to 14 residues. The DNA of the CDR3 is TGTGCCAGCAGCAATCGCGGGGGGTCCTACGAGCAGTACTTC. This translates into CASSNRGGSYEQYF. Combining the CDR3 with reference TRBV11-3 and TRBJ2-7 gives the whole variable domain EAGVVQSPRYKIIEKKQPVAFWCNPISGHNTLYWYLQNLGQGPELLIRYENEEAVDDSQLPKDRFSAERLKGVDSTLKIQPAELGDSAVYLCASSNRGGSYEQYFGPGTRLTVT.

The chain joins TRBV11-3 to TRBJ2-2; 13 bases are shared with TRBD2. Germline lookup yields CDR1 SGHNT and CDR2 YENEEA. CDR3 size: 18 residues. The V and J ends lost 6 bases and 4 bases, in that order; junction bases with no gene match: 11. CDR3 in DNA: TGTGCCAGCAGTTATCGGACTAGCGGGAGTTGGGTCACCGGGGAGCTGTTTTTT. Residues: CASSYRTSGSWVTGELFF.

This clone was seen only once. The chain recombines TRBV6-2 or TRBV6-3 with TRBJ2-7, with D possibly being TRBD2 (7 bases). The V gene lost 4 bases and the J gene lost 0 bases, with 13 bases spanning the gap. Germline values: CDR1 MNHEY, CDR2 SVGEGT. This CDR3 comprises 15 residues. CDR3 coding DNA: TGTGCCAGCAGTTGGGGAGGGGGTGACTCCTACGAGCAGTACTTC. This codes for CASSWGGGDSYEQYF.

The chain recombines TRBV24-1 with TRBJ2-1; 9 positions match TRBD1. Germline CDR1 is KGHDR and CDR2 is SFDVKD. The CDR3 is 14 amino acids. The V and J ends lost 8 bases and 3 bases, in that order; junction bases with no gene match: 4. The CDR3 region has the DNA TGTGCCACCACTGGACAGGGGCACTACAATGAGCAGTTCTTC. It translates to CATTGQGHYNEQFF.

The chain has TRBV6-2 or TRBV6-3 and TRBJ1-2; possibly TRBD1 for D (5 bases). The CDR3 sequence is 13 residues long. The germline V gene encodes CDR1 MNHEY and CDR2 SVGEGT. Deletions cut 2 bases from V and 5 bases from J, with 9 bases between. This CDR3 reads CASSYGWGYGYTF. The DNA for the CDR3 is TGTGCCAGCAGTTACGGCTGGGGGTATGGCTACACCTTC.

This clone is judged medium-sized. Here the CDR3 reads CAVLSGSPSTDTQYF. DNA of the CDR3: TGTGCCGTCCTGTCTGGGAGCCCTAGCACAGATACGCAGTATTTT. The chain uses TRBV7-9 and TRBJ2-3, with D tentatively TRBD2 (5 bases). The CDR3 contains 15 residues. CDR1 and CDR2 (germline): SEHNR, FQNEAQ (reference sequence). V lost 11 bases to trimming and J lost 0 bases, with 18 bases between them.

The V and J genes are TRBV29-1 and TRBJ2-1; 7 bases fit TRBD2. Germline CDR1 is SQVTM and CDR2 is ANQGSEA. CDR3 length equals 15 residues. V was clipped by 3 bases and J by 0 bases; unmatched bases: 5. DNA for the CDR3: TGCAGCGTTGAGAGGCGGGAGAGCTCCTACAATGAGCAGTTCTTC. Its protein product is CSVERRESSYNEQFF.

The J gene is TRBJ2-7, the V gene TRBV7-2; TRBD1 agrees at 7 bases. The CDR3 totals 15 residues. The V gene's germline CDR1 is SGHTA and CDR2 FQGNSA. The ends lost 0 bases at V and 3 bases at J; junction bases unmatched: 5. The CDR3 is CASSLAETGFYEQYF. CDR3 nucleotide sequence: TGTGCCAGCAGCTTAGCGGAGACAGGGTTCTACGAGCAGTACTTC.

The chain has TRBV10-3 and TRBJ2-7; possibly TRBD1 for D (6 bases). V was clipped by 2 bases and J by 6 bases, with 11 bases between them. CDR1 is ENHRY and CDR2 is SYGVKD in the germline V gene. The CDR3 is 13 amino acids. The CDR3 nucleotides read TGTGCCATCAGTGAGCCACAGGGTGCCGAGCAGTACTTC. Translating it yields CAISEPQGAEQYF.

The chain couples TRBV7-9 to TRBJ1-1; no definite D call. The germline V and J ends were trimmed by 3 bases and 1 base, with 6 bases remaining between them. This CDR3 is built from 13 residues. From germline, CDR1 is SEHNR and CDR2 FQNEAQ (reference sequence). DNA of the CDR3: TGTGCCAGCAGCTTTTCAGAGAACACTGAAGCTTTCTTT. It yields the protein CASSFSENTEAFF.

J is TRBJ2-5 and V is TRBV18, with D hard to call. V lost 1 base, J lost 4 bases, and 10 bases lay in between. This CDR3 has 14 residues. Germline-derived CDR1 and CDR2 are KGHSH and LQKENI. The CDR3 coding sequence is TGTGCCAGCTCACCACGAGTGGAAAGAGAGACCCAGTACTTC. This sequence encodes CASSPRVERETQYF.

Only one count was recorded for this clone. The V and J genes are TRBV7-3 and TRBJ2-2; the D gene is possibly TRBD1 (6 bases). Trimming shortened V by 5 bases and J by 8 bases, and 9 bases separated the two germline ends. CDR3 length: 12 amino acids. CDR1 is SGHTA, CDR2 FQGTGA, per germline. This CDR3 is CASSLDRGELFF. The CDR3 DNA follows: TGTGCCAGCAGCCTCGACAGGGGGGAGCTGTTTTTT. The variable domain in full, with the rest retrieved from reference TRBV7-3 and TRBJ2-2, is GAGVSQTPSNKVTEKGKYVELRCDPISGHTALYWYRQSLGQGPEFLIYFQGTGAADDSGLPNDRFFAVRPEGSVSTLKIQRTERGDSAVYLCASSLDRGELFFGEGSRLTVL.

The CDR3 is CASSQDMTTEAFF. The CDR3 region has the DNA TGTGCCAGCAGTCAGGACATGACAACCGAAGCTTTCTTT. The rearrangement uses TRBV6-2 or TRBV6-3 and TRBJ1-1, with D possibly TRBD1 on 5 matching bases. The germline V gene encodes CDR1 MNHEY and CDR2 SVGEGT. This CDR3 spans 13 amino acids. Trimming took 5 bases from V and 8 from J, leaving 15 bases between them.

The V call is TRBV5-1, the J call TRBJ2-3; D is undetermined. The V end was cut by 2 bases, the J end by 3 bases, with 7 bases between. Germline loops: CDR1 SGHRS, CDR2 YFSETQ. The CDR3 has 13 amino acids. In DNA form, the CDR3 reads TGCGCCAGCAGCTTTAGCACGACAGATACGCAGTATTTT. The encoded protein is CASSFSTTDTQYF.